The entry that follows covers one T cell receptor (beta chain) sequence. Its specificity is not known. A much larger clone is a single base away; this may be a read error. Sample-barcoded 5' priming and a J-beta primer mix drove a second PCR of roughly 6 to 12 cycles. Each cDNA molecule received a tag from a template-switch adaptor that had 12 random nucleotides. MiXCR, run by TCRdb on the 5' RACE reads, gives a single entry per CDR3 protein. The data hold 1.5 million to 2 million distinct CDR3 sequences, with just under 50% observed a single time. The sample belongs to a study of blood T cells in healthy people across ages. The study's findings and limits: The long-lived group displayed more naive CD4+ cells, plus higher diversity, than the aged donors did. Across the age range, TCR beta diversity per million T cells fell in a roughly linear way. In the absence of known donor CMV status, changes in expanded clonotypes were possibly confounded.

The CDR3 is 15 amino acids. Per the germline V gene, CDR1 is MNHEY and CDR2 is SVGEGT. The V and J ends lost 11 bases and 2 bases, in that order; junction bases with no gene match: 9. The clonotype originates from a woman between 40 and 50 years old in good health. The rearrangement links TRBV6-2 or TRBV6-3 to TRBJ2-1; 10 bases agree with TRBD1. The specimen was blood. In DNA form, the CDR3 reads TGTGCCGGCCGTTCCGGGACAGGGGCCTACAATGAGCAGTTCTTC. Translated, it gives CAGRSGTGAYNEQFF.